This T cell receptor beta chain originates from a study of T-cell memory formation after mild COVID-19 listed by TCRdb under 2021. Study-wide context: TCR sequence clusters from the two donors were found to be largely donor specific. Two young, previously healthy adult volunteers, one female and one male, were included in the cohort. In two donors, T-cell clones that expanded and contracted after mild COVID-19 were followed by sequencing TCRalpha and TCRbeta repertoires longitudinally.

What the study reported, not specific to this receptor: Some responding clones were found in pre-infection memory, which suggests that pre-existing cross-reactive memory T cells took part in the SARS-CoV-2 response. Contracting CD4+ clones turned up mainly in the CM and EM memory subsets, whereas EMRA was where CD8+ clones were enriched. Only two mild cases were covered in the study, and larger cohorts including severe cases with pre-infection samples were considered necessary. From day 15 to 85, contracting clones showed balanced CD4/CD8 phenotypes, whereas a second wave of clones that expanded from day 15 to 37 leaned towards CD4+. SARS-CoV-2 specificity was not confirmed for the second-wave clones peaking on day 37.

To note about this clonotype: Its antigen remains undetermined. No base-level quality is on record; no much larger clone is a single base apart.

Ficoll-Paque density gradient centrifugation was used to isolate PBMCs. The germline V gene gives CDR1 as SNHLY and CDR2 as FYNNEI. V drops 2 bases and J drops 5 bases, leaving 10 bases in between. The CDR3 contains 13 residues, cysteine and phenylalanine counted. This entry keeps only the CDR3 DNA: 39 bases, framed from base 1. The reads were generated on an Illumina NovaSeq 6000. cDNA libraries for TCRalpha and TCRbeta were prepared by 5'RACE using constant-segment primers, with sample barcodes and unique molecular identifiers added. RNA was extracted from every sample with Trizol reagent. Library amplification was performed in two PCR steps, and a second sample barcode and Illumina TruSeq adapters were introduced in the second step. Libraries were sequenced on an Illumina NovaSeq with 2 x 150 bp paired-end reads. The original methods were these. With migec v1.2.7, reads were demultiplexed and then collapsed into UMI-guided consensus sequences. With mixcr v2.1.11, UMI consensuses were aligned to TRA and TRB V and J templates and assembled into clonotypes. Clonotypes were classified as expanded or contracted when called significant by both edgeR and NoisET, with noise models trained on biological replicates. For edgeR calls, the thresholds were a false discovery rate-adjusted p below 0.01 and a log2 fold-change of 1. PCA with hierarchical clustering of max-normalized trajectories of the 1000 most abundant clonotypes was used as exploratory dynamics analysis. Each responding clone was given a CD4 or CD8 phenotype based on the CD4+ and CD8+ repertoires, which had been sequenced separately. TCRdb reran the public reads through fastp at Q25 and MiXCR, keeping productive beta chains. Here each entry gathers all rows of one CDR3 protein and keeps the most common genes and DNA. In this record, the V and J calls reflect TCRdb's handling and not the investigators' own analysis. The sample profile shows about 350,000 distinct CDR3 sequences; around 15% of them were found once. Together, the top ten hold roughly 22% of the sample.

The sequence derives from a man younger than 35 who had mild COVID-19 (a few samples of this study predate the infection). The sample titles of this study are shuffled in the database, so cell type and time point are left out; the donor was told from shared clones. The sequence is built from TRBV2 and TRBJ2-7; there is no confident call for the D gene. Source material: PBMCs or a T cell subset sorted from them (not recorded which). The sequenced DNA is TGTGCCAGCAGTGAATCCAGACGGAACGAGCAGTACTTC. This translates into CASSESRRNEQYF.